Listed here is a single T cell receptor beta chain. Study processing details: It was from reference gene primer amplification that nucleated cell counts were estimated. Method: immunoSEQ multiplex PCR; TCRdb's copy keeps in-frame clones and lacks some. The D gene and trimming were derived from the DNA, and the V and J assignments and clone size from that table. The sample holds 150,000 to 200,000 clones, less than 90% seen once. The sample belongs to a study of blood T cell repertoires in COVID-19. Germline assignment: CDR1 ENHRY and CDR2 SYGVKD. The CDR3 is 15 residues long. V lost 7 bases to trimming and J lost 2 bases; unmatched junction nucleotides: 7. Participants came from under 30 US areas, aged about 18 to 100 years. Self-reported history from a screening survey and questionnaire set each donor's cohort. Before they entered the study, exposed participants had met a COVID-19 case within 2 weeks.

This sequence was found in a woman aged 25 to 39 who had been exposed to COVID-19. The gene calls are TRBV10-3 and TRBJ1-3; TRBD1 matches 8 bases. Material: PBMCs or T cells enriched from blood (not recorded which). The CDR3 DNA reads TGTGCCATCAACCCAAGGACAGGGACTGGAAACACCATATATTTT. This translates into CAINPRTGTGNTIYF.